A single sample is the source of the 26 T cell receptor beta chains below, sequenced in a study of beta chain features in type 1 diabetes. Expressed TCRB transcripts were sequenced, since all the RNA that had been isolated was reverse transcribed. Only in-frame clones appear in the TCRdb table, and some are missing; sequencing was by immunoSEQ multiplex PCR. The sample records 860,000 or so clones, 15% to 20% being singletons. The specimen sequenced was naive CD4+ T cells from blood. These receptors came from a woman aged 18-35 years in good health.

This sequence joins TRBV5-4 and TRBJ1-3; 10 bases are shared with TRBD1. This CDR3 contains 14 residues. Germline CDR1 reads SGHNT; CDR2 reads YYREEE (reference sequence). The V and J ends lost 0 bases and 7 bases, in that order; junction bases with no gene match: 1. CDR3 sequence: CASSLGQGANTIYF. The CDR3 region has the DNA TGTGCCAGCAGCTTGGGACAGGGGGCCAACACCATATATTTT.

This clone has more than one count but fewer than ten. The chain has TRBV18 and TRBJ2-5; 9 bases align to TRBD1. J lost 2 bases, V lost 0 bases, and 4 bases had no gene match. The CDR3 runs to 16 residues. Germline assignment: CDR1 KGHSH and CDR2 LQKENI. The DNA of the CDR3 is TGTGCCAGCTCACCACCGGGACAGGGACAACAAGAGACCCAGTACTTC. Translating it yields CASSPPGQGQQETQYF. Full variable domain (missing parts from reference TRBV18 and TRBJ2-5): NAGVMQNPRHLVRRRGQEARLRCSPMKGHSHVYWYRQLPEEGLKFMVYLQKENIIDESGMPKERFSAEFPKEGPSILRIQQVVRGDSAAYFCASSPPGQGQQETQYFGPGTRLLVL.

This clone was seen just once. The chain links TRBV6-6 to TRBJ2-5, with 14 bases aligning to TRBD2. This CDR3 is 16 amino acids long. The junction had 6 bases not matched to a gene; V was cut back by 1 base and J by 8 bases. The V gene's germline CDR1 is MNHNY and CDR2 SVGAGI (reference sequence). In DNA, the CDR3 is TGTGCCAGCAGTTACTTTCCGACTAGCGGGAGGGTTACCCAGTACTTC. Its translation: CASSYFPTSGRVTQYF.

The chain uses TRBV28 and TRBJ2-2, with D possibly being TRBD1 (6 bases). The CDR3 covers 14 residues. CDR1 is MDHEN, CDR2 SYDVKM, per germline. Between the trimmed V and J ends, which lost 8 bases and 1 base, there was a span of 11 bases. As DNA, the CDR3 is TGTGCCAGCGGCCCGGGACAGAACACCGGGGAGCTGTTTTTT. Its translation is CASGPGQNTGELFF.

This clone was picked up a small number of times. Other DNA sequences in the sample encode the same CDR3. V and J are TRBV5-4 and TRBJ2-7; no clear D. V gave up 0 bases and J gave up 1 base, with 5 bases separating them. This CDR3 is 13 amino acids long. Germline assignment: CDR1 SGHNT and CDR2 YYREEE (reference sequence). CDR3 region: CASSLAGSYEQYF. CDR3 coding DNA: TGTGCCAGCAGCTTGGCAGGATCCTACGAGCAGTACTTC.

The CDR3 DNA sequence: TGTGCCAGCAGCTCACAAAACGGCAACAATGAGCAGTTCTTC. Amino acids: CASSSQNGNNEQFF. The chain is built from TRBV7-3 and TRBJ2-1; D is unresolved. This CDR3 spans 14 amino acids. V was clipped by 4 bases and J by 5 bases, with 12 bases between them. Per germline, CDR1 SGHTA and CDR2 FQGTGA.

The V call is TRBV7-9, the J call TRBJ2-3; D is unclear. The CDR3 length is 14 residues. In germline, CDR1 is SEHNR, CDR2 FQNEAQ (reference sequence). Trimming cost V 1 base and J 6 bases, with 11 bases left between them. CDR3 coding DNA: TGTGCCAGCAGCTTAGTTGGGAATCGGGATACGCAGTATTTT. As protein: CASSLVGNRDTQYF.

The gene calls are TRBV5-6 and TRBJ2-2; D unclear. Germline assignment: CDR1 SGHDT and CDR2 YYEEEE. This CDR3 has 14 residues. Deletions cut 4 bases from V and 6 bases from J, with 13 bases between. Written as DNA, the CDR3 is TGTGCCAGCAGCGCACGGGCTCCTCCCGGGGAGCTGTTTTTT. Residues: CASSARAPPGELFF.

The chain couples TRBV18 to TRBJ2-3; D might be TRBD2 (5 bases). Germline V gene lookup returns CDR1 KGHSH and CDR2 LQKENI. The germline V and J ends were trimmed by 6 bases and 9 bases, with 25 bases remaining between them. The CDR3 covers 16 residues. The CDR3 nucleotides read TGTGCCAGCTCTGTATTTCTTGAGGGCCCAGGATCGACGCAGTATTTT. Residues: CASSVFLEGPGSTQYF.

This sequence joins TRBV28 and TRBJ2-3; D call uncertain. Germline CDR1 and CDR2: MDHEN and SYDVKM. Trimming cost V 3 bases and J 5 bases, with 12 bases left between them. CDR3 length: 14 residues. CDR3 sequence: CASSFGRIVDTQYF. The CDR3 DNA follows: TGTGCCAGCAGTTTCGGAAGGATAGTAGATACGCAGTATTTT.

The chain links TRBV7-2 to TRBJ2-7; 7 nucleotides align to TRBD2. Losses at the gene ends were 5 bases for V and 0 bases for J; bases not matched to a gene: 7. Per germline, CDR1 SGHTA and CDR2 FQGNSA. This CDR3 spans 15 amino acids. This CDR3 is CASSPGRGSSYEQYF. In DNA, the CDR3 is TGTGCCAGCAGCCCCGGACGCGGGAGCTCCTACGAGCAGTACTTC.

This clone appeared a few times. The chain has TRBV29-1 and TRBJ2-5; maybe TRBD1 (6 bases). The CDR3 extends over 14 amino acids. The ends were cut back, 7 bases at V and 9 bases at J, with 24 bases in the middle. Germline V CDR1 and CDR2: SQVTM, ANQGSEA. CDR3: CSARTAEILPAQYF. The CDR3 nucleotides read TGCAGCGCACGGACAGCCGAGATACTTCCGGCCCAGTACTTC.

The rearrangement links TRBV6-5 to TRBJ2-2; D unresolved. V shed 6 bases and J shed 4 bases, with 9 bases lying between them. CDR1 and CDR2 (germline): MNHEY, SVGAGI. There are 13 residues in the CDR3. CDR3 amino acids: CASSKQFTGELFF. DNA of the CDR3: TGTGCCAGCAGCAAACAGTTCACCGGGGAGCTGTTTTTT.

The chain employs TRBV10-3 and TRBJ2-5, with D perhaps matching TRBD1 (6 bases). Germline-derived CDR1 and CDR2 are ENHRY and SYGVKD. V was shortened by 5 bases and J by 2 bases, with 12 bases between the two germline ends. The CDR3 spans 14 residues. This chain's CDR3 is CAISTNRAQETQYF. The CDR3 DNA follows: TGTGCCATCAGTACCAACAGGGCTCAAGAGACCCAGTACTTC.

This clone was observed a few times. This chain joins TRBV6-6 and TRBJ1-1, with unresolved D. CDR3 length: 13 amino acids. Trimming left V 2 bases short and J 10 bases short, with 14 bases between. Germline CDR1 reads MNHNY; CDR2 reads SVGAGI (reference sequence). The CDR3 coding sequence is TGTGCCAGCAGTTACGCGCCTGATTTTAGAGCTTTCTTT. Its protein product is CASSYAPDFRAFF.

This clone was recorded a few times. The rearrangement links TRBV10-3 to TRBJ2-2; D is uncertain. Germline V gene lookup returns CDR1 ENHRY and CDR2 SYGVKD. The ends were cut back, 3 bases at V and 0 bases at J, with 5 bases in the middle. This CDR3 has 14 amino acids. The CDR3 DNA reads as TGTGCCATCAGTGAACCTCCGAACACCGGGGAGCTGTTTTTT. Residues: CAISEPPNTGELFF.

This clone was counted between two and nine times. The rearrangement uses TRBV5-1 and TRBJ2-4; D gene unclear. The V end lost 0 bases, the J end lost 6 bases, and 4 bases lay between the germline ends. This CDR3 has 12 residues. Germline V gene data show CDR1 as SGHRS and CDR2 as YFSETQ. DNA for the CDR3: TGCGCCAGCAGCTTGGAGGGAAACATTCAGTACTTC. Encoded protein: CASSLEGNIQYF.

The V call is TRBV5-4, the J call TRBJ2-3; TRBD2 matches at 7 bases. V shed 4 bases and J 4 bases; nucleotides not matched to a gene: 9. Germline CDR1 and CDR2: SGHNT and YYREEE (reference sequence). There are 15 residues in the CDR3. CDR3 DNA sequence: TGTGCCAGCAGCCCGACTAGCAGTTTTGCAGATACGCAGTATTTT. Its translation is CASSPTSSFADTQYF.

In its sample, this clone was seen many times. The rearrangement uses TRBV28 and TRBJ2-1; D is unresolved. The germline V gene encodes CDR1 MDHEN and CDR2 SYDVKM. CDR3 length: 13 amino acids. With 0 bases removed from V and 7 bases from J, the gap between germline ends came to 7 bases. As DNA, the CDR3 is TGTGCCAGCAGTTTATGGGTGGCGAATGAGCAGTTCTTC. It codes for CASSLWVANEQFF.

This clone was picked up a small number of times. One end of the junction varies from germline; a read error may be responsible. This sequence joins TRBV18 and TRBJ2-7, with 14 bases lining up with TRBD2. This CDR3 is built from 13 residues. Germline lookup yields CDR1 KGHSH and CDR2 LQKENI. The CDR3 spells CASSAGLAGEGSF. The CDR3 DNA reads TGTGCCAGCTCAGCGGGACTAGCGGGAGAAGGGAGCTTC.

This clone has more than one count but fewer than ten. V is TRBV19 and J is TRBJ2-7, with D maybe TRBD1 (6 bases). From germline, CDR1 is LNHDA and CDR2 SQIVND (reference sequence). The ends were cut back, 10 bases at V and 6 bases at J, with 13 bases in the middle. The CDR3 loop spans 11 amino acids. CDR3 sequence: CATFTGIEQYF. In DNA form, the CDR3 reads TGTGCCACATTTACAGGGATCGAGCAGTACTTC.

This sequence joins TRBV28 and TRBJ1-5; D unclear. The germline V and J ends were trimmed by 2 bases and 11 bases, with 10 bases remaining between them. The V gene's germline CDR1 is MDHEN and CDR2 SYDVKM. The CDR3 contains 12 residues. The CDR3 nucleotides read TGTGCCAGCAGTTTAACTAGGGTCACCCAGCATTTT. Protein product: CASSLTRVTQHF.

The CDR3 DNA reads TGCGCCAGCAGCCTAGGGGGTTACGCGAACACCGGGGAGCTGTTTTTT. This gives the protein CASSLGGYANTGELFF. The chain couples TRBV4-3 to TRBJ2-2; possible D gene TRBD1, 6 bases. V lost 4 bases to trimming and J lost 0 bases, with 12 bases between them. The length of the CDR3 is 16 residues. Germline V gene sequence: CDR1 LGHNA, CDR2 YSLEER.

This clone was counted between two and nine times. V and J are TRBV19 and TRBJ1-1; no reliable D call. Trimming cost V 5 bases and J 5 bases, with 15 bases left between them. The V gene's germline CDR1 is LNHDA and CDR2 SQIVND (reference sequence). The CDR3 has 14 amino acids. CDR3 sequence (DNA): TGTGCCAGTAGTTTCGGTGGGTGGGGTACTGAAGCTTTCTTT. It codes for CASSFGGWGTEAFF.

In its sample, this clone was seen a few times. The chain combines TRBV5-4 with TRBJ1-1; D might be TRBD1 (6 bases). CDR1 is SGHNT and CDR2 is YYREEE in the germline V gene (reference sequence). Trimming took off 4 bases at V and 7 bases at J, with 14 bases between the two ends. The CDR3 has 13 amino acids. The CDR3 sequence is CASSAGRTVEAFF. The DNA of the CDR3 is TGTGCCAGCAGCGCGGGACGGACAGTTGAAGCTTTCTTT.

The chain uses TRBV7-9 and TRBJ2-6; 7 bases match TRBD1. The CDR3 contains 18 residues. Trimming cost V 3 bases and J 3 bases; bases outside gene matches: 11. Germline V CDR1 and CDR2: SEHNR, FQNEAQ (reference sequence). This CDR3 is CASSLKRQGVDGANVLTF. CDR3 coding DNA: TGTGCCAGCAGCTTGAAACGACAGGGCGTCGATGGGGCCAACGTCCTGACTTTC.